This paragraph covers one TCR beta chain sequence. The specificity of this receptor is unknown. No base-level quality is on record; no much larger clone is a single base apart. The sequencing machine was an Illumina HiSeq 1500. Starting from the raw public reads, TCRdb applied fastp trimming at Q25, assembled clones with MiXCR and retained in-frame beta chains. Rows matching on CDR3 protein sequence are summarized as one entry with the most common DNA and genes. This sample gives about 47,000 distinct CDR3 sequences in total; 15% to 20% of them show up just once. Of the sample, about 82% is held by the ten largest clones. These data come from a study of T cell repertoires in cytomegalovirus infection (dated by TCRdb to about 2019). Study-level background: Peptide stimulations targeted recently identified HLA-C-restricted CMV epitopes, whose presentation resists viral immunomodulation, together with well-studied HLA-B-restricted epitopes. Because public TCR beta signatures pointed to carriage of CMV infection together with the matching HLA type, the HLA type of each donor mattered for the analysis. The investigation overall reported the following: The ex vivo response was dominated by HLA-C-restricted CMV-specific TCR beta clonotypes, and the single most frequent clonotype in two of eight donors was supplied by these HLA-C-restricted clonotypes. Carriers of CMV infection plus the relevant HLA type were discriminated by the cumulative frequency of public TCR beta family members in the study cohort and in an independent approximately 400-donor cohort.

What this sample's treatment or condition label stands for: in vitro stimulation with specific CMV peptide epitopes to enrich CMV-specific T cells. CDR1 and CDR2 are read off the germline V gene as KGHDR and SFDVKD. The CDR3 starts with the cysteine, ends with the phenylalanine, and has 11 residues. Only CDR3 DNA remains: 33 bases, in frame from the first base. The junction carries 9 bases between V and J, which are trimmed by 7 bases and 9 bases respectively. The receptor was isolated from a human donor in good health (CMV status not recorded). Some clones in this sample may be carry-over from other donors' samples. The chain is encoded by TRBV24-1 joined to TRBJ2-1; the D gene remains uncertain. Specimen: CD8+ T cells from cultured PBMCs, collected from culture after CMV antigen stimulation. At the DNA level, the sequence is TGTGCCACCAGCCCAGGCCGTGAGCAGTTCTTC. This yields the protein CATSPGREQFF.